The 4 T cell receptor beta chains reported below all come from one sample, sequenced in a study of T cells in Graves' hyperthyroidism and ophthalmopathy. RNA transcripts gave rise to amplified TCR beta CDR3 regions. An initial round of RT-PCR targeting the TCR CDR3 relied on the HTBI primer set. One entry per CDR3 protein, called by TCRdb with MiXCR from the multiplex PCR reads. The table lists under 800,000 distinct CDR3 sequences, 14% of them singletons. Material: blood. The receptor set was obtained from a woman aged 18-29 years with Graves' hyperthyroidism.

This clonotype was detected many times. This rearrangement joins TRBV18 to TRBJ2-7, with D uncertain. This CDR3 has 15 residues. V was trimmed by 0 bases and J by 2 bases, leaving 11 bases between them. Germline V gives CDR1 KGHSH, CDR2 LQKENI. The CDR3 reads CASSPPSREAYEQYF. The DNA for the CDR3 is TGTGCCAGCTCACCACCCAGTAGGGAAGCCTACGAGCAGTACTTC.

DNA of the CDR3: TGTGCCGGACAGACAGTTTCCTACACCTTC. It codes for CAGQTVSYTF. The chain joins TRBV2 to TRBJ1-2; perhaps TRBD1 as D (6 bases). CDR1 SNHLY and CDR2 FYNNEI come from the germline V gene. The CDR3 extends over 10 amino acids. The V gene lost 11 bases and the J gene lost 10 bases, with 14 bases spanning the gap.

In this sample, this clonotype turned up a few times. The CDR3 DNA reads TGCAGTGCTAGCCAGCCTGTGGTCCCAAACATTCAGTACTTC. Its translation: CSASQPVVPNIQYF. This sequence joins TRBV20-1 and TRBJ2-4; D is uncertain. Germline V gene lookup returns CDR1 DFQATT and CDR2 SNEGSKA (reference sequence). This CDR3 contains 14 residues. The V gene lost 3 bases and the J gene lost 6 bases, with 15 bases spanning the gap.

This clonotype was counted at least ten times. The chain recombines TRBV4-2 with TRBJ1-1, with D possibly TRBD1 on 5 matching bases. Between the trimmed V and J ends, which lost 3 bases and 1 base, there was a span of 21 bases. Per germline, CDR1 LGHNA and CDR2 YNFKEQ. The CDR3 totals 18 residues. Here the CDR3 reads CASSQRQFSGARNTEAFF. CDR3 DNA sequence: TGTGCCAGCAGCCAGAGACAGTTTTCTGGGGCAAGGAACACTGAAGCTTTCTTT.